The 26 T cell receptor beta chains below all came from one sample that was sequenced in a study of T cell repertoires in cytomegalovirus infection. Via MiXCR, TCRdb re-called the reads, giving one row per CDR3 protein. The sample records 740,000 or so distinct CDR3 sequences, 35% to 45% being singletons. Sequenced sample: PBMCs. These receptor sequences come from a human donor in good health (CMV status not recorded). Some clones in this sample may be carry-over from other donors' samples.

CDR3 sequence: CASSLWRDRDSSNQPQHF. DNA of the CDR3: TGTGCCAGCAGTTTATGGCGGGACAGGGACAGTAGTAATCAGCCCCAGCATTTT. The rearrangement joins TRBV27 to TRBJ1-5; TRBD1 aligns across 9 bases. From germline, CDR1 is MNHEY and CDR2 SMNVEV (reference sequence). This CDR3 has 18 amino acids. V dropped 1 base and J dropped 4; count of bases not matched to a gene: 11.

J is TRBJ2-7 and V is TRBV29-1; 12 bases map to TRBD1. V was clipped by 7 bases and J by 4 bases; unmatched bases: 8. The CDR3 extends over 14 amino acids. Germline loops: CDR1 SQVTM, CDR2 ANQGSEA. This CDR3 is CSAGRDRGLYEQYF. CDR3 sequence (DNA): TGCAGCGCCGGCCGGGACAGGGGGCTGTACGAGCAGTACTTC.

The V and J genes are TRBV6-1 and TRBJ2-2, with 8 bases lining up with TRBD1. The CDR3 length is 17 residues. After removal of 4 bases from V and 5 bases from J, the junction contained 12 bases not matched to a gene. Germline values: CDR1 MNHNS, CDR2 SASEGT. CDR3 loop: CASSVSRRTGRTGELFF. CDR3 DNA sequence: TGTGCCAGCAGTGTAAGCCGGAGGACAGGGAGGACCGGGGAGCTGTTTTTT.

This clonotype came up a few times. The V gene is TRBV3-1, the J gene TRBJ2-1; 11 bases map to TRBD2. Germline V CDR1 and CDR2: LGHDT, YNNKEL (reference sequence). The CDR3 runs 17 residues. J gave up 3 bases and V 3 bases, and 7 bases lay outside the gene matches. CDR3 sequence (DNA): TGTGCCAGCAGCCATGAGAGACTAGCGGGGAACTACAATGAGCAGTTCTTC. Protein: CASSHERLAGNYNEQFF.

V and J are TRBV7-2 and TRBJ2-7; possibly TRBD2 for D (6 bases). This CDR3 spans 15 amino acids. Germline V lookup: CDR1 SGHTA, CDR2 FQGNSA. V was trimmed by 0 bases and J by 0 bases, leaving 9 bases between them. The CDR3 reads CASSLAFGGSYEQYF. The CDR3 region has the DNA TGTGCCAGCAGCTTAGCTTTCGGGGGCTCCTACGAGCAGTACTTC.

This clonotype has more than one count but fewer than ten. The CDR3 here is CASSEPPGPWSEKLFF. For the CDR3, the DNA is TGTGCCAGCAGTGAACCCCCGGGGCCCTGGAGTGAAAAACTGTTTTTT. The V and J genes are TRBV25-1 and TRBJ1-4, with a tentative D call TRBD1 (5 bases). The CDR3 loop spans 16 amino acids. Per germline, CDR1 MGHDK and CDR2 SYGVNS. V was cut by 2 bases and J by 7 bases, with 17 bases left in between.

This clonotype was detected only a few times. This chain joins TRBV19 and TRBJ2-5; tentatively, D is TRBD1 (6 bases). The CDR3 sequence is 15 residues long. The V gene's germline CDR1 is LNHDA and CDR2 SQIVND (reference sequence). With 4 bases removed from V and 4 bases from J, the gap between germline ends came to 16 bases. In nucleotides, the CDR3 is TGTGCCAGTAGTACCTTACAGGGTGTTTTAGAGACCCAGTACTTC. Its translation: CASSTLQGVLETQYF.

This chain uses TRBV12-3 or TRBV12-4 with TRBJ2-7; a weak D match, TRBD2 (5 bases). V lost 3 bases to trimming and J lost 5 bases, with 14 bases between them. The CDR3 has 14 amino acids. The CDR3 nucleotides read TGTGCCAGCAGTTTCCCGGGGATCATCAACGAGCAGTACTTC. Protein: CASSFPGIINEQYF.

The chain combines TRBV4-2 with TRBJ1-4, with TRBD1 matching over 11 bases. Germline V gives CDR1 LGHNA, CDR2 YNFKEQ. This CDR3 has 15 amino acids. V shed 5 bases, J shed 8 bases, and the junction held 7 bases outside the gene matches. The CDR3 sequence is CASSGAGTGGEKLFF. The CDR3 DNA sequence: TGTGCCAGCAGCGGAGCCGGGACAGGGGGAGAAAAACTGTTTTTT.

The chain couples TRBV5-1 to TRBJ2-1; D remains unclear. Between the trimmed V and J ends, which lost 0 bases and 8 bases, there was a span of 15 bases. This CDR3 region has 15 residues. CDR1 and CDR2 from the germline V gene are SGHRS and YFSETQ. This CDR3 is CASSLVSRSQYEQFF. The DNA of the CDR3 is TGCGCCAGCAGCTTGGTCTCAAGGAGTCAGTATGAGCAGTTCTTC.

This clonotype occurred once. The gene calls are TRBV5-4 and TRBJ1-1, with unresolved D. Germline CDR1 reads SGHNT; CDR2 reads YYREEE (reference sequence). CDR3 size: 13 residues. Trimming stripped 4 bases from V and 1 base from J, with 8 bases between. This CDR3 is CASSRPPNTEAFF. The DNA of the CDR3 is TGTGCCAGCAGCCGACCTCCGAACACTGAAGCTTTCTTT.

The V gene is TRBV29-1, the J gene TRBJ2-6, with D perhaps matching TRBD2 (5 bases). V lost 6 bases, J lost 2 bases, and 14 bases lay in between. Germline CDR1 reads SQVTM; CDR2 reads ANQGSEA. The CDR3 loop spans 15 amino acids. The CDR3 here is CSVFHTGTGANVLTF. CDR3 DNA sequence: TGCAGCGTGTTTCATACCGGGACTGGGGCCAACGTCCTGACTTTC.

This clonotype was seen a handful of times. The chain recombines TRBV5-6 with TRBJ2-7; TRBD1 matches at 9 bases. Germline values: CDR1 SGHDT, CDR2 YYEEEE. The CDR3 runs to 15 residues. The V gene end was trimmed by 3 bases and the J gene end by 5 bases; junction bases not matched to a gene: 9. As DNA, the CDR3 is TGTGCCAGCAGCTACCTAGGGGACAGGGAAAACGAGCAGTACTTC. Residues: CASSYLGDRENEQYF.

The V call is TRBV6-5, the J call TRBJ2-3; no reliable D call. This CDR3 comprises 14 residues. Germline V gene sequence: CDR1 MNHEY, CDR2 SVGAGI. The V end lost 6 bases, the J end lost 1 base, and 11 bases lay between the germline ends. In DNA, the CDR3 is TGTGCCAGCAGCTCGGTGGTGGGCACAGATACGCAGTATTTT. This encodes CASSSVVGTDTQYF.

This chain connects TRBV19 to TRBJ2-1; D is possibly TRBD1 or TRBD2 (5 bases each). V lost 6 bases, J lost 2 bases, and 23 bases lay in between. The CDR3 spans 18 residues. From germline, CDR1 is LNHDA and CDR2 SQIVND (reference sequence). CDR3 sequence reads: CASSITPGAMGAYNEQFF. CDR3 coding DNA: TGTGCCAGTAGCATTACTCCCGGGGCCATGGGGGCCTACAATGAGCAGTTCTTC. Filled out from reference TRBV19 and TRBJ2-1, the complete variable domain reads DGGITQSPKYLFRKEGQNVTLSCEQNLNHDAMYWYRQDPGQGLRLIYYSQIVNDFQKGDIAEGYSVSREKKESFPLTVTSAQKNPTAFYLCASSITPGAMGAYNEQFFGPGTRLTVL.

This clonotype has a handful of counts. For the CDR3, the DNA is TGCAGTGCTAGTGAGGGGGCGATTGGCTACACCTTC. It encodes CSASEGAIGYTF. The rearrangement uses TRBV20-1 and TRBJ1-2, with 7 bases lining up with TRBD1. The CDR3 runs 12 residues. V lost 3 bases, J lost 7 bases, and 5 bases stayed unmatched. Per germline, CDR1 DFQATT and CDR2 SNEGSKA (reference sequence).

The chain has TRBV7-6 and TRBJ1-5; 7 bases map to TRBD1. From germline, CDR1 is SGHVS and CDR2 FNYEAQ. The CDR3 extends over 15 amino acids. V was pared by 1 base and J by 6 bases, with 6 bases of the junction left unmatched. The CDR3 loop reads CASSLESRDSQPQHF. The CDR3 DNA sequence: TGTGCCAGCAGCTTAGAGAGTAGGGACAGTCAGCCCCAGCATTTT.

This sequence joins TRBV6-8 and TRBJ2-7; 7 positions agree with TRBD2. Germline V gene sequence: CDR1 MNHGY, CDR2 SAAAGT. After removal of 0 bases from V and 6 bases from J, the junction contained 8 bases not matched to a gene. The CDR3 sequence is 15 residues long. CDR3 residues: CASSYSGGRAAEQYF. CDR3 nucleotides: TGTGCCAGCAGTTACTCGGGAGGGAGGGCGGCCGAGCAGTACTTC.

The V and J genes are TRBV6-1 and TRBJ2-2, with 8 nucleotides matching TRBD1. The length of the CDR3 is 16 residues. V was clipped by 5 bases and J by 6 bases; unmatched bases: 11. Per germline, CDR1 MNHNS and CDR2 SASEGT. CDR3 DNA: TGTGCCAGCAGTTTACGACAGGGGTCGATATCCGGGGAGCTGTTTTTT. Protein sequence: CASSLRQGSISGELFF.

This chain uses TRBV19 with TRBJ1-1; D unclear. V lost 6 bases and J lost 5, with 10 bases in between. Germline CDR1 reads LNHDA; CDR2 reads SQIVND (reference sequence). The CDR3 length is 12 residues. The CDR3 DNA follows: TGTGCCAGTAGAGGACCGAGGACTGAAGCTTTCTTT. Its protein is CASRGPRTEAFF.

V and J are TRBV6-1 and TRBJ1-5; 7 nucleotides agree with TRBD1. Losses at the gene ends were 7 bases for V and 5 bases for J; bases not matched to a gene: 8. Germline CDR1 MNHNS, CDR2 SASEGT. CDR3 length: 14 amino acids. Here the CDR3 reads CASNPGGDDQPQHF. CDR3 bases: TGTGCCAGCAATCCAGGGGGGGACGATCAGCCCCAGCATTTT.

This chain links TRBV10-3 with TRBJ2-7, with TRBD2 matching over 7 bases. V shed 5 bases, J shed 5 bases, and the junction held 18 bases outside the gene matches. The germline gives CDR1 ENHRY, CDR2 SYGVKD. The CDR3 totals 17 residues. CDR3 sequence reads: CAISNGMGGVLAHEQYF. CDR3 in DNA: TGTGCCATCAGTAACGGGATGGGGGGGGTTCTGGCCCACGAGCAGTACTTC.

The chain joins TRBV9 to TRBJ2-2; D gene ambiguous. Trimming cost V 2 bases and J 7 bases, with 6 bases left between them. Germline V gene lookup returns CDR1 SGDLS and CDR2 YYNGEE. The CDR3 has 12 residues. The CDR3 is CASSVADGELFF. The CDR3, as DNA: TGTGCCAGCAGCGTCGCAGACGGGGAGCTGTTTTTT. The full variable domain, completed using reference TRBV9 and TRBJ2-2, is DSGVTQTPKHLITATGQRVTLRCSPRSGDLSVYWYQQSLDQGLQFLIQYYNGEERAKGNILERFSAQQFPDLHSELNLSSLELGDSALYFCASSVADGELFFGEGSRLTVL.

This clonotype was counted at least ten times. This chain connects TRBV7-2 to TRBJ2-4, with 7 bases aligning to TRBD2. This CDR3 has 14 amino acids. Per the germline V gene, CDR1 is SGHTA and CDR2 is FQGNSA. After removal of 3 bases from V and 4 bases from J, the junction contained 3 bases not matched to a gene. The CDR3 coding sequence is TGTGCCAGCAGCTTGAGCGGGATAAAAAACATTCAGTACTTC. Its translation is CASSLSGIKNIQYF. Full variable domain (remainder filled in from reference TRBV7-2 and TRBJ2-4): GAGVSQSPSNKVTEKGKDVELRCDPISGHTALYWYRQSLGQGLEFLIYFQGNSAPDKSGLPSDRFSAERTGGSVSTLTIQRTQQEDSAVYLCASSLSGIKNIQYFGAGTRLSVL.

In this sample, this clonotype turned up many times. The chain carries TRBV7-2 and TRBJ2-7; TRBD2 aligns across 8 bases. J gave up 7 bases and V 5 bases, and 4 bases lay outside the gene matches. The CDR3 is 12 residues long. The germline CDR1 and CDR2 sequences are SGHTA and FQGNSA. This CDR3 is CASSRRGGEQYF. The CDR3 DNA is TGTGCCAGCAGCCGCCGGGGGGGTGAGCAGTACTTC.

The chain is built from TRBV27 and TRBJ1-4; 9 nucleotides line up with TRBD1. Per germline, CDR1 MNHEY and CDR2 SMNVEV (reference sequence). The CDR3 loop spans 17 amino acids. V shed 6 bases and J 0 bases; nucleotides not matched to a gene: 8. The CDR3 loop reads CASSSGQGIATNEKLFF. DNA for the CDR3: TGTGCCAGCAGCTCAGGACAGGGGATTGCAACTAATGAAAAACTGTTTTTT.